This TCR beta chain was captured in a study of cytotoxic CD8 clonotypes in ibrutinib-treated CLL. Study-level information: Of a cohort that held about a dozen relapsed/refractory and some 15 treatment-naive patients, 17 to 18 were IGHV unmutated. Sample averages reached hundreds of thousands of productive templates and over 85,000 productive rearrangements. Study-wide points: Shared public clonotypes were rare, and on treatment they either got smaller or stayed the same.

As to this clone: Its antigen is not identified.

With 0 bases removed from V and 0 bases from J, the gap between germline ends came to 12 bases. The CDR3 runs to 17 residues. The germline gives CDR1 KGHSH, CDR2 LQKENI. Profiling relied on immunoSEQ multiplex PCR, and the TCRdb table lists in-frame clones only, not all of them. The table has about 140,000 clones, about 76% seen once. The receptor was isolated from a human donor with chronic lymphocytic leukemia. The sample consisted of PBMCs, taken after 24 months of ibrutinib treatment. The genes are TRBV18 and TRBJ1-5, with D tentatively TRBD1 (6 bases). The CDR3 region is CASSPPGAPYSNQPQHF. The CDR3 nucleotides are TGTGCCAGCTCACCACCGGGGGCACCATATAGCAATCAGCCCCAGCATTTT.